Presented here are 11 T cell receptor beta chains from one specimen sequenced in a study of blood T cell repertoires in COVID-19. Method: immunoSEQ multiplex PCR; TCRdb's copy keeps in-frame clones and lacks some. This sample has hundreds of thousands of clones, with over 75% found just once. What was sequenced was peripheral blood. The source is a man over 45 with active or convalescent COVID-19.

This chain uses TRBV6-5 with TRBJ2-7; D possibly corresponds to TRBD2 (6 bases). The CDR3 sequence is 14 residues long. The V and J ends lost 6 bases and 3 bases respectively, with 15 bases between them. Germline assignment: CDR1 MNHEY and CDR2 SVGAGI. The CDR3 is CASRRDFALYEQYF. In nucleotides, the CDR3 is TGTGCCAGCAGGCGGGACTTCGCTCTCTACGAGCAGTACTTC.

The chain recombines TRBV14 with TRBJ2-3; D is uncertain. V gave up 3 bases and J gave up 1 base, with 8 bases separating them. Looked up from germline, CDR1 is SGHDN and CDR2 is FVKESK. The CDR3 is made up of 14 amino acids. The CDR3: CASSQWQGTDTQYF. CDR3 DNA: TGTGCCAGCAGCCAGTGGCAGGGCACAGATACGCAGTATTTT. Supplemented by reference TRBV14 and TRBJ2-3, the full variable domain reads EAGVTQFPSHSVIEKGQTVTLRCDPISGHDNLYWYRRVMGKEIKFLLHFVKESKQDESGMPNNRFLAERTGGTYSTLKVQPAELEDSGVYFCASSQWQGTDTQYFGPGTRLTVL.

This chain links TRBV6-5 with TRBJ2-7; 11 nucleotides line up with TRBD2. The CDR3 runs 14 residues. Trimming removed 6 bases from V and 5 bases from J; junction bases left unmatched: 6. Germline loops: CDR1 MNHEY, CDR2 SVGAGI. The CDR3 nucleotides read TGTGCCAGCAGGCTAGCGGGAGGTTATGACGAGCAGTACTTC. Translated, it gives CASRLAGGYDEQYF.

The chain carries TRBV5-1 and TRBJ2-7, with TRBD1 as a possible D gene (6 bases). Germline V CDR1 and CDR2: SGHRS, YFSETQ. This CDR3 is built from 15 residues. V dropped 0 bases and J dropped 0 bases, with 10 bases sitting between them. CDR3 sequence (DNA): TGCGCCAGCAGCTTGGCCAGGGGCTACTCCTACGAGCAGTACTTC. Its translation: CASSLARGYSYEQYF.

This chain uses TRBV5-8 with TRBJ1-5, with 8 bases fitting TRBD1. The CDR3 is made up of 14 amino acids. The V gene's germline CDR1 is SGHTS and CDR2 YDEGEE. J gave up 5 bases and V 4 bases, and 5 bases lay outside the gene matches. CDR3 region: CASSADREDQPQHF. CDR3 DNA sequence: TGTGCCAGCAGCGCGGACAGGGAGGATCAGCCCCAGCATTTT. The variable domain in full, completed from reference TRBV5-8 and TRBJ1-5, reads EAGVTQSPTHLIKTRGQQATLRCSPISGHTSVYWYQQALGLGLQFLLWYDEGEERNRGNFPPRFSGRQFPNYSSELNVNALELEDSALYLCASSADREDQPQHFGDGTRLSIL.

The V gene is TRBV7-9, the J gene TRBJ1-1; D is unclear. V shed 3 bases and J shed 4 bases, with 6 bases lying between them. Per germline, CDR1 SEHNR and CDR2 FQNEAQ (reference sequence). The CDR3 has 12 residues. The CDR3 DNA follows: TGTGCCAGCAGCTTTAAGAGCACTGAAGCTTTCTTT. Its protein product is CASSFKSTEAFF.

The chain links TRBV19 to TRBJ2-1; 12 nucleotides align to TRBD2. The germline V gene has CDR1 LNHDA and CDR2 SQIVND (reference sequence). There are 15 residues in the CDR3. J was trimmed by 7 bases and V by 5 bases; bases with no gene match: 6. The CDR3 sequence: CASSLLAGGWNEQFF. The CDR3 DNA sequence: TGTGCCAGTAGTCTACTAGCGGGAGGTTGGAATGAGCAGTTCTTC.

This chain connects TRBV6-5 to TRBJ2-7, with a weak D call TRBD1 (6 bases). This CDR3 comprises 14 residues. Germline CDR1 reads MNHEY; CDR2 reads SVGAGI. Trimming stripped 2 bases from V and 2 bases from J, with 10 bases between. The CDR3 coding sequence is TGTGCCAGCAGTTACGCCCAGGGGCCCTACGAGCAGTACTTC. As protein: CASSYAQGPYEQYF.

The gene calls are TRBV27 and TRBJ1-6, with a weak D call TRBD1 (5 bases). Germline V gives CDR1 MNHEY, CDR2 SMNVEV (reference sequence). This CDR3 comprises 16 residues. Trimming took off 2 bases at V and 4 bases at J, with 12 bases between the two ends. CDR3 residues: CASSLPRRGYNSPLHF. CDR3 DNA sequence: TGTGCCAGCAGTTTACCCAGGCGGGGGTATAATTCACCCCTCCACTTT.

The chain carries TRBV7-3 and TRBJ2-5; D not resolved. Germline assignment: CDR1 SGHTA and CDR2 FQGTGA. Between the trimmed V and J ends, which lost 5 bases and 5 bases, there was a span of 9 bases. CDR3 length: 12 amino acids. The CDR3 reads CASSPLEETQYF. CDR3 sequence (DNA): TGTGCCAGCAGCCCACTTGAGGAGACCCAGTACTTC.

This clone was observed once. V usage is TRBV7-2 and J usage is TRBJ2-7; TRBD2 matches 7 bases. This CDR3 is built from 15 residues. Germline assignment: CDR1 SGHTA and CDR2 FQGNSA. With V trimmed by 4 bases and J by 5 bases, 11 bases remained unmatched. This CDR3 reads CASSSRDYFQHEQYF. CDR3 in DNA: TGTGCCAGCAGCTCACGGGACTACTTTCAACACGAGCAGTACTTC. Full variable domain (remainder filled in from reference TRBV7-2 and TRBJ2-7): GAGVSQSPSNKVTEKGKDVELRCDPISGHTALYWYRQSLGQGLEFLIYFQGNSAPDKSGLPSDRFSAERTGGSVSTLTIQRTQQEDSAVYLCASSSRDYFQHEQYFGPGTRLTVT.